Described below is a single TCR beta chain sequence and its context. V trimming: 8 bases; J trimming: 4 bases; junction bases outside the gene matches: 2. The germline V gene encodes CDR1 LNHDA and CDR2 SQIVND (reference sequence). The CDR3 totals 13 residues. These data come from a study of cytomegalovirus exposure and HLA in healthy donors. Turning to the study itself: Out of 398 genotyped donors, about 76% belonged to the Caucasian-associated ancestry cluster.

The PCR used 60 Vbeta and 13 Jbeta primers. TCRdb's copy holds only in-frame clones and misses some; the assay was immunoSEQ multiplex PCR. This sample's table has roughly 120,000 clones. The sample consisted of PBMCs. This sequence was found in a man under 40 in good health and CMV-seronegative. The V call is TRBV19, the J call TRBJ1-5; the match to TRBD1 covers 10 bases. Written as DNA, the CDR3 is TGTGCCAGTGACAGGGGGCAAAATCAGCCCCAGCATTTT. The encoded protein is CASDRGQNQPQHF.